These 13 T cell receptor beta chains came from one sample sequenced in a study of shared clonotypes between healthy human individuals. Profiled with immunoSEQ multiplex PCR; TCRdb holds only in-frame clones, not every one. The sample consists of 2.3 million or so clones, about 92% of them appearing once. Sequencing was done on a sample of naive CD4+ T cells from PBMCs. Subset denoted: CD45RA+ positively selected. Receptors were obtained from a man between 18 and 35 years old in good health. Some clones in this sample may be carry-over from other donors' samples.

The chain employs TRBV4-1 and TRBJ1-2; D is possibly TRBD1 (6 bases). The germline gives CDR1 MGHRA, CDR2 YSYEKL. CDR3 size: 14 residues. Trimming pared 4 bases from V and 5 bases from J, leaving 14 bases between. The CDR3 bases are TGCGCCAGCAGCCCAACAGGGATCGGGTATGGCTACACCTTC. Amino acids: CASSPTGIGYGYTF.

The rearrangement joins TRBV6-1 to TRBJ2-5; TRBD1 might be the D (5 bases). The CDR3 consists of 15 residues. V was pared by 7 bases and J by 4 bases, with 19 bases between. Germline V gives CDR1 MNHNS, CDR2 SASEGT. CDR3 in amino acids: CASTVSQGWPETQYF. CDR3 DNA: TGTGCCAGCACAGTCAGCCAGGGTTGGCCAGAGACCCAGTACTTC.

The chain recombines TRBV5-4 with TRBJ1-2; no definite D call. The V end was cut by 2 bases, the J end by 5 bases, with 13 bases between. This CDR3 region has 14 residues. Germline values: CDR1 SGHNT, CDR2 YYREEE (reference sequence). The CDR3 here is CASSLSSQQYGYTF. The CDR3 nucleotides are TGTGCCAGCAGCTTATCTTCACAACAATATGGCTACACCTTC.

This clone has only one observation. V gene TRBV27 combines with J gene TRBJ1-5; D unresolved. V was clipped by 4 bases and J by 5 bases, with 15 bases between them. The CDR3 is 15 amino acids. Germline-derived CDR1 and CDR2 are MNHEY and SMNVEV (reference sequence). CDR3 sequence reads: CASSSTDGGYQPQHF. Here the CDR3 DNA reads TGTGCCAGCAGTTCAACGGACGGAGGATATCAGCCCCAGCATTTT.

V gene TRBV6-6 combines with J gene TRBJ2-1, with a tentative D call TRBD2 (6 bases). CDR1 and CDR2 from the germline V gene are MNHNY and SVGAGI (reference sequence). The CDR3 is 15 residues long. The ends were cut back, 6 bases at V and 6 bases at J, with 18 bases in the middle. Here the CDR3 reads CASRRGGTPFNEQFF. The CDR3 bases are TGTGCCAGCAGGCGGGGCGGGACTCCCTTCAATGAGCAGTTCTTC.

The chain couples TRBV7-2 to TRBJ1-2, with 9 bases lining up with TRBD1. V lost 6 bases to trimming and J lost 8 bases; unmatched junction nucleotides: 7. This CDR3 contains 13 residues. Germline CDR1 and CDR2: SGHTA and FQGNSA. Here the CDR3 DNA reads TGTGCCAGCAGGATGGACAGGGGATCAGGCTACACCTTC. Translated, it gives CASRMDRGSGYTF.

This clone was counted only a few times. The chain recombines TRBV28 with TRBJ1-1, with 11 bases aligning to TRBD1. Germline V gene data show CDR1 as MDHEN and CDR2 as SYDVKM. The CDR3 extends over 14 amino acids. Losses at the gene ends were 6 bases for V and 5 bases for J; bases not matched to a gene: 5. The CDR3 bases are TGTGCCAGCAGACCGGGACAGGGGGGGACTGAAGCTTTCTTT. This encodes CASRPGQGGTEAFF.

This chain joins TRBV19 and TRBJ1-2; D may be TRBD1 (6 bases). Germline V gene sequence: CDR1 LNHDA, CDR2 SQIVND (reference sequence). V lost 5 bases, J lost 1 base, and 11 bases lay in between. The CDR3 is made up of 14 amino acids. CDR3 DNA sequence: TGTGCCAGTAGTCGCACCAGGGGTAACTATGGCTACACCTTC. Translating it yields CASSRTRGNYGYTF. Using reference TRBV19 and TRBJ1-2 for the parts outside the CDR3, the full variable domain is DGGITQSPKYLFRKEGQNVTLSCEQNLNHDAMYWYRQDPGQGLRLIYYSQIVNDFQKGDIAEGYSVSREKKESFPLTVTSAQKNPTAFYLCASSRTRGNYGYTFGSGTRLTVV.

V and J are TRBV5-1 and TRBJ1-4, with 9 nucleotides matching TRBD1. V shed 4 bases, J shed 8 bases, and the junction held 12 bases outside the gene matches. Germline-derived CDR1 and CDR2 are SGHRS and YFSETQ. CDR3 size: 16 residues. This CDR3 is CASSPLGTGSGEKLFF. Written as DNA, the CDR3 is TGCGCCAGCAGCCCCCTCGGGACAGGGAGTGGAGAAAAACTGTTTTTT.

The CDR3 DNA follows: TGTGCCAGCTCACGAGGAGATTCCAAGCAGTACTTC. Encoded protein: CASSRGDSKQYF. The chain links TRBV18 to TRBJ2-7; no reliable D call. The germline gives CDR1 KGHSH, CDR2 LQKENI. The CDR3 extends over 12 amino acids. Trimming left V 4 bases short and J 8 bases short, with 12 bases between.

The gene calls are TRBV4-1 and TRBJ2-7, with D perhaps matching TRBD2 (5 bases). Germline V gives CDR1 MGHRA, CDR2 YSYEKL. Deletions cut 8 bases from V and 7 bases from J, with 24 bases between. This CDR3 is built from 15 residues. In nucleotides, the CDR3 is TGCGCCAGCTCAACGTCTAGGGCGGGCCCCAAGGAGCAGTACTTC. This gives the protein CASSTSRAGPKEQYF.

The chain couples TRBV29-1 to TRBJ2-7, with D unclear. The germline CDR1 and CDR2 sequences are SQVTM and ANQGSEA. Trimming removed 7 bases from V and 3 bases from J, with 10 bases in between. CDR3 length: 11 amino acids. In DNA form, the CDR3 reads TGCAGCGGCGCGGATAACTACGAGCAGTACTTC. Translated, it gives CSGADNYEQYF.

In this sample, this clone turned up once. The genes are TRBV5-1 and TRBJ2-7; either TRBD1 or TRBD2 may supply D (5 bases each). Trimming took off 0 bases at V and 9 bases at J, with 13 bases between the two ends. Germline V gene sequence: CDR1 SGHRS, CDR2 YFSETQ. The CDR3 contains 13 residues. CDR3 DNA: TGCGCCAGCAGCTTGGGAGGGGCGTTTGGGCAGTACTTC. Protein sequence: CASSLGGAFGQYF.